These 9 T cell receptor beta chains were all obtained from the same sample, sequenced in a study of graft-versus-host responses after intestinal transplantation. Clones were read by immunoSEQ multiplex PCR, and TCRdb kept only the in-frame ones, dropping some. This table has some 18,000 clones, almost 85% appearing once. This sample comprised PBMCs, obtained 14 days after transplant. Receptors originate from a human patient who received an intestinal transplant, so some T cells may come from the graft donor.

The gene calls are TRBV5-1 and TRBJ2-2, with 13 bases fitting TRBD2. Germline V gene data show CDR1 as SGHRS and CDR2 as YFSETQ. The trim removed 2 bases at V and 5 bases at J, leaving 3 bases unmatched. The CDR3 is 16 amino acids. The CDR3 DNA reads as TGCGCCAGCAGCTTACTAGCGGGAGGGCCAACCGGGGAGCTGTTTTTT. It codes for CASSLLAGGPTGELFF.

J is TRBJ1-1 and V is TRBV21-1. TRBV21-1 is deemed a pseudogene. CDR3 length: 15 residues. The CDR3 DNA follows: TGTGCCAGCAGCTTCCTCCGGGGGGCGAAGGCTGAAGCTTTCTTT. It yields the protein CASSFLRGAKAEAFF.

The chain recombines TRBV5-6 with TRBJ1-1, with D uncertain. The germline V gene encodes CDR1 SGHDT and CDR2 YYEEEE. V was trimmed by 1 base and J by 0 bases, leaving 10 bases between them. The CDR3 extends over 15 amino acids. The CDR3: CASSLPSTLNTEAFF. The CDR3 DNA sequence: TGTGCCAGCAGCTTGCCCTCTACTCTGAACACTGAAGCTTTCTTT.

The chain employs TRBV5-4 and TRBJ2-7, with D possibly TRBD1 on 6 matching bases. This CDR3 region has 17 residues. The germline V gene encodes CDR1 SGHNT and CDR2 YYREEE (reference sequence). Trimming shortened V by 4 bases and J by 0 bases, and 20 bases separated the two germline ends. In DNA form, the CDR3 reads TGTGCCAGCAGCACAACCGGGACACCCTGGAGCTCCTACGAGCAGTACTTC. It yields the protein CASSTTGTPWSSYEQYF.

The V gene is TRBV5-1, the J gene TRBJ2-7; D possibly corresponds to TRBD1 (5 bases). Germline assignment: CDR1 SGHRS and CDR2 YFSETQ. With 1 base removed from V and 0 bases from J, the gap between germline ends came to 14 bases. CDR3 length: 16 residues. CDR3 amino acids: CASSLRPNRTSYEQYF. The CDR3 nucleotides are TGCGCCAGCAGCTTGCGTCCCAACAGGACCTCCTACGAGCAGTACTTC.

In this sample, this clone turned up a few times. The chain carries TRBV19 and TRBJ2-2; 9 nucleotides align to TRBD2. Germline lookup yields CDR1 LNHDA and CDR2 SQIVND (reference sequence). J gave up 4 bases and V 3 bases, and 6 bases lay outside the gene matches. The CDR3 totals 16 residues. The CDR3 DNA follows: TGTGCCAGTAGTATTCGGCGGGAGGGAGTCACCGGGGAGCTGTTTTTT. Amino acids: CASSIRREGVTGELFF. Full variable domain (remainder filled in from reference TRBV19 and TRBJ2-2): DGGITQSPKYLFRKEGQNVTLSCEQNLNHDAMYWYRQDPGQGLRLIYYSQIVNDFQKGDIAEGYSVSREKKESFPLTVTSAQKNPTAFYLCASSIRREGVTGELFFGEGSRLTVL.

The genes are TRBV5-4 and TRBJ1-6; perhaps TRBD1 as D (5 bases). The V and J ends lost 2 bases and 5 bases respectively, with 20 bases between them. In germline, CDR1 is SGHNT, CDR2 YYREEE (reference sequence). The length of the CDR3 is 18 residues. The CDR3 reads CASSFRGHGQGDNSPLHF. CDR3 nucleotides: TGTGCCAGCAGCTTTAGAGGGCACGGGCAGGGCGATAATTCACCCCTCCACTTT.

The gene calls are TRBV5-4 and TRBJ2-6; unclear D gene. The CDR3 runs 18 residues. Trimming took 0 bases from V and 0 from J, leaving 13 bases between them. From germline, CDR1 is SGHNT and CDR2 YYREEE (reference sequence). CDR3 nucleotides: TGTGCCAGCAGCTTGGGGTTAGGGATCCTCTCTGGGGCCAACGTCCTGACTTTC. Protein: CASSLGLGILSGANVLTF.

The V gene is TRBV6-5, the J gene TRBJ1-1; D gene uncertain. Germline V gives CDR1 MNHEY, CDR2 SVGAGI. Deletions cut 0 bases from V and 5 bases from J, with 7 bases between. The length of the CDR3 is 13 residues. The CDR3 region has the DNA TGTGCCAGCAGTTACTCGATGTCAACTGAAGCTTTCTTT. It yields the protein CASSYSMSTEAFF.